This T cell receptor beta chain was identified in a study of PD-1 blockade in classical Hodgkin lymphoma. Clones were sequenced by immunoSEQ multiplex PCR, and TCRdb holds only the in-frame ones, with some missing. Of about 21,000 clones in the sample, about 94% were seen once. CDR3 length: 15 amino acids. Trimming pared 0 bases from V and 0 bases from J, leaving 5 bases between. Germline lookup yields CDR1 LGHNA and CDR2 YSLEER. Stated time point: newly diagnosed, previously untreated cHL patient sample. The chain links TRBV4-3 to TRBJ1-4; D unclear. Source material: peripheral blood mononuclear cells (PBMCs). The source is a human donor with classical Hodgkin lymphoma. The chain's CDR3 is CASSQDVATNEKLFF. CDR3 sequence (DNA): TGCGCCAGCAGCCAAGATGTTGCAACTAATGAAAAACTGTTTTTT.